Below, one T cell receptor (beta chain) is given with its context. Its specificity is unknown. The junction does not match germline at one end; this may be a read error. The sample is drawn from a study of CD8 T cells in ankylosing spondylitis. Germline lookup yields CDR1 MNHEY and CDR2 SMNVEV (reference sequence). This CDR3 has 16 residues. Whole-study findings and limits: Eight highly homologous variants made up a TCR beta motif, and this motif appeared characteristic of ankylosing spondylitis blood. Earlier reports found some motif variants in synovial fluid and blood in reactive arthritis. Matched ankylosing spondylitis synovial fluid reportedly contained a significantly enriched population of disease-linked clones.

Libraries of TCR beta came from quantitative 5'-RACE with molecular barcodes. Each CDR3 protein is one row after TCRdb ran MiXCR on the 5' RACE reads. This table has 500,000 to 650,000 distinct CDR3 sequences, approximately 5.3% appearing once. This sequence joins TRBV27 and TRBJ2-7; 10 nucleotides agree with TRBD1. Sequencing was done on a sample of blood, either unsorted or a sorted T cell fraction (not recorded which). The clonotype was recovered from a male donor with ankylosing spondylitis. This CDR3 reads CASSPGQGLGSYDQYF. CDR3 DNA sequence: TGTGCCAGCAGCCCGGGACAGGGGCTAGGGTCCTACGATCAGTACTTC.